These 21 T cell receptor beta chains were all obtained from the same sample, sequenced in a study of cytomegalovirus exposure and HLA in healthy donors. The PCR employed 60 Vbeta primers together with 13 Jbeta primers. Repertoires were generated with immunoSEQ multiplex PCR, while TCRdb's copy carries only in-frame clones and drops some. The table shows tens of thousands of clones, with over 60% occurring only once. The sequencing sample was made of PBMCs. The receptors shown here come from a boy aged 5-17 years in good health and CMV-seropositive.

The chain joins TRBV4-2 to TRBJ1-2; TRBD1 matches 9 bases. The J segment lost 2 bases and the V segment lost 1 base, leaving 8 bases of the junction unmatched. The CDR3 totals 17 residues. Per the germline V gene, CDR1 is LGHNA and CDR2 is YNFKEQ. CDR3 coding DNA: TGTGCCAGCAGCCAAGCTCGAACAGGGGGCGGAAACTATGGCTACACCTTC. Its protein is CASSQARTGGGNYGYTF.

The chain combines TRBV10-2 with TRBJ2-5; 14 nucleotides line up with TRBD2. The germline gives CDR1 WSHSY, CDR2 SAAADI. The CDR3 spans 16 residues. The ends lost 5 bases at V and 2 bases at J; junction bases unmatched: 4. The CDR3 coding sequence is TGCGCCAGCAGTACGACTAGCGGGAGGGATCAAGAGACCCAGTACTTC. Translating gives CASSTTSGRDQETQYF.

V is TRBV18 and J is TRBJ1-1; 12 nucleotides agree with TRBD1. The CDR3 extends over 14 amino acids. J was trimmed by 8 bases and V by 6 bases; bases with no gene match: 7. Germline CDR1 KGHSH, CDR2 LQKENI. CDR3 bases: TGTGCCAGCTCCCCGGGACAGGGGGCAGGGGAAGCTTTCTTT. This gives the protein CASSPGQGAGEAFF. Supplemented by reference TRBV18 and TRBJ1-1, the full variable domain reads NAGVMQNPRHLVRRRGQEARLRCSPMKGHSHVYWYRQLPEEGLKFMVYLQKENIIDESGMPKERFSAEFPKEGPSILRIQQVVRGDSAAYFCASSPGQGAGEAFFGQGTRLTVV.

The gene calls are TRBV5-5 and TRBJ2-3; 11 bases match TRBD2. The ends lost 4 bases at V and 3 bases at J; junction bases unmatched: 7. The CDR3 loop spans 16 amino acids. Germline V gene data show CDR1 as SGHKS and CDR2 as YYEKEE (reference sequence). CDR3 protein: CASSQIAGGRTDTQYF. Written as DNA, the CDR3 is TGTGCCAGCAGCCAGATAGCGGGAGGGCGTACAGATACGCAGTATTTT. Full variable domain (outside the CDR3, taken from reference TRBV5-5 and TRBJ2-3): DAGVTQSPTHLIKTRGQQVTLRCSPISGHKSVSWYQQVLGQGPQFIFQYYEKEERGRGNFPDRFSARQFPNYSSELNVNALLLGDSALYLCASSQIAGGRTDTQYFGPGTRLTVL.

V gene TRBV19 combines with J gene TRBJ2-1, with D perhaps matching TRBD2 (6 bases). This CDR3 is 16 amino acids long. Germline V gene lookup returns CDR1 LNHDA and CDR2 SQIVND (reference sequence). V gave up 1 base and J gave up 3 bases, with 13 bases separating them. CDR3 bases: TGTGCCAGTAGTATAGTTTGGACTACTGGCTACAATGAGCAGTTCTTC. Its translation: CASSIVWTTGYNEQFF.

The V and J genes are TRBV6-5 and TRBJ2-1; 7 nucleotides line up with TRBD1. The germline V gene encodes CDR1 MNHEY and CDR2 SVGAGI. The J segment lost 6 bases and the V segment lost 5 bases, leaving 4 bases of the junction unmatched. The CDR3 length is 13 residues. CDR3 DNA: TGTGCCAGCAGTCGGGACAGTCGCAATGAGCAGTTCTTC. This sequence encodes CASSRDSRNEQFF.

The rearrangement joins TRBV4-1 to TRBJ1-6, with TRBD1 matching over 7 bases. Trimming took 4 bases from V and 5 from J; bases not matched to a gene: 8. The CDR3 consists of 16 residues. CDR1 and CDR2 (germline): MGHRA, YSYEKL. The CDR3 coding sequence is TGCGCCAGCAGCCCTAGGCAAGGGGGCAATAATTCACCCCTCCACTTT. As protein: CASSPRQGGNNSPLHF.

J is TRBJ2-1 and V is TRBV6-6; the D gene is possibly TRBD1 (6 bases). CDR1 MNHNY and CDR2 SVGAGI come from the germline V gene (reference sequence). The CDR3 has 15 residues. Between the trimmed V and J ends, which lost 6 bases and 7 bases, there was a span of 19 bases. CDR3 in DNA: TGTGCCAGCAGCCCCGTAAAACAGGGTTTAAATGAGCAGTTCTTC. It yields the protein CASSPVKQGLNEQFF.

This clone has a handful of counts. This chain joins TRBV15 and TRBJ1-4; the D is unclear. The CDR3 runs 12 residues. V was shortened by 1 base and J by 14 bases, with 11 bases between the two germline ends. The germline CDR1 and CDR2 sequences are LNHNV and YYDKDF (reference sequence). For the CDR3, the DNA is TGTGCCACCAGCAGAGTCGCAGGATACCTGTTTTTT. Amino acids: CATSRVAGYLFF.

This rearrangement joins TRBV10-1 to TRBJ2-7, with 7 bases that match TRBD1. Trimming cost V 4 bases and J 6 bases; bases outside gene matches: 12. The CDR3 totals 15 residues. In germline, CDR1 is WNHNN, CDR2 SYGVQD (reference sequence). The DNA of the CDR3 is TGCGCCAGCAGTGGGTCCGGGACAGCAATTCGCGAGCAGTACTTC. It encodes CASSGSGTAIREQYF.

CDR3 nucleotides: TGTGCCAGCTCACAACCAGGGGAGGGCGCGAACACTGAAGCTTTCTTT. Amino acid sequence: CASSQPGEGANTEAFF. The rearrangement uses TRBV18 and TRBJ1-1; a possible D gene is TRBD1 (6 bases). Looked up from germline, CDR1 is KGHSH and CDR2 is LQKENI. V dropped 4 bases and J dropped 1 base, with 16 bases sitting between them. This CDR3 has 16 residues.

The J gene is TRBJ2-7, the V gene TRBV6-1; 7 nucleotides agree with TRBD1. The germline CDR1 and CDR2 sequences are MNHNS and SASEGT. The CDR3 spans 18 residues. The ends lost 1 base at V and 5 bases at J; junction bases unmatched: 17. DNA for the CDR3: TGTGCCAGCAGTGAAGAGCTGTCCTTGACAGGGTATAGGGACGAGCAGTACTTC. Amino acids: CASSEELSLTGYRDEQYF.

J is TRBJ2-3 and V is TRBV11-3; no definite D call. CDR3 length equals 14 residues. Germline V CDR1 and CDR2: SGHNT, YENEEA. With 5 bases removed from V and 5 bases from J, the gap between germline ends came to 14 bases. The chain's CDR3 is CASSRSDNLDTQYF. CDR3 DNA sequence: TGTGCCAGCAGCCGATCAGACAATTTAGATACGCAGTATTTT. Combining the CDR3 with reference TRBV11-3 and TRBJ2-3 gives the whole variable domain EAGVVQSPRYKIIEKKQPVAFWCNPISGHNTLYWYLQNLGQGPELLIRYENEEAVDDSQLPKDRFSAERLKGVDSTLKIQPAELGDSAVYLCASSRSDNLDTQYFGPGTRLTVL.

The J gene is TRBJ1-1, the V gene TRBV7-9; 8 bases line up with TRBD1. Germline V lookup: CDR1 SEHNR, CDR2 FQNEAQ (reference sequence). The CDR3 runs to 15 residues. The V and J ends lost 1 base and 2 bases, in that order; junction bases with no gene match: 3. This CDR3 is CASSLVAGGNTEAFF. The CDR3 DNA follows: TGTGCCAGCAGCTTAGTGGCAGGGGGCAACACTGAAGCTTTCTTT.

The chain employs TRBV5-1 and TRBJ1-1, with D tentatively TRBD1 (5 bases). V gave up 0 bases and J gave up 0 bases, with 9 bases separating them. This CDR3 has 15 residues. From germline, CDR1 is SGHRS and CDR2 YFSETQ. CDR3 nucleotide sequence: TGCGCCAGCAGCTTGGTAGGGGCCATGAACACTGAAGCTTTCTTT. Translating gives CASSLVGAMNTEAFF.

The chain links TRBV6-5 to TRBJ1-1; 7 nucleotides match TRBD1. V lost 8 bases, J lost 7 bases, and 7 bases stayed unmatched. Looked up from germline, CDR1 is MNHEY and CDR2 is SVGAGI. The CDR3 totals 12 residues. The CDR3 reads CASYRGGDEAFF. The DNA for the CDR3 is TGTGCCAGCTACAGGGGTGGGGATGAAGCTTTCTTT.

V gene TRBV2 combines with J gene TRBJ2-3; 10 bases align to TRBD2. The V and J ends lost 2 bases and 4 bases, in that order; junction bases with no gene match: 6. From germline, CDR1 is SNHLY and CDR2 FYNNEI. This CDR3 region has 16 residues. The DNA for the CDR3 is TGTGCCAGCAGTGAACTTCCTAGCGGGAGTCCAGATACGCAGTATTTT. Translating it yields CASSELPSGSPDTQYF. Filled out from reference TRBV2 and TRBJ2-3, the complete variable domain reads EPEVTQTPSHQVTQMGQEVILRCVPISNHLYFYWYRQILGQKVEFLVSFYNNEISEKSEIFDDQFSVERPDGSNFTLKIRSTKLEDSAMYFCASSELPSGSPDTQYFGPGTRLTVL.

This clone has more than one count but fewer than ten. The chain joins TRBV30 to TRBJ2-1; 16 bases are a match to TRBD2. Germline CDR1 and CDR2: GTSNPN and SVGIG (reference sequence). The CDR3 contains 16 residues. In nucleotides, the CDR3 is TGTGCAACAACCGGGACTAGCGGGAGGGTAAGCAATGAGCAGTTCTTC. It encodes CATTGTSGRVSNEQFF.

The chain links TRBV19 to TRBJ2-5; 10 positions match TRBD2. The V gene end was trimmed by 0 bases and the J gene end by 5 bases; junction bases not matched to a gene: 9. The germline gives CDR1 LNHDA, CDR2 SQIVND (reference sequence). The CDR3 is 17 residues long. The DNA for the CDR3 is TGTGCCAGTAGTATAGATCGAGGTAGCGGGGGGTCGGAGACCCAGTACTTC. It yields the protein CASSIDRGSGGSETQYF.

This clone was seen more than once but under ten times. This chain connects TRBV27 to TRBJ2-2; 10 bases fit TRBD1. V was clipped by 4 bases and J by 6 bases; unmatched bases: 11. CDR3 size: 17 residues. Looked up from germline, CDR1 is MNHEY and CDR2 is SMNVEV (reference sequence). The CDR3 DNA reads as TGTGCCAGCAGTTCAGATACCGGGACAGGGGTTTCCGGGGAGCTGTTTTTT. It encodes CASSSDTGTGVSGELFF.

The chain's CDR3 is CASTSNSQGAVGEQFF. As DNA, the CDR3 is TGTGCCAGCACCTCCAACTCCCAGGGGGCTGTCGGTGAGCAGTTCTTC. This chain connects TRBV7-6 to TRBJ2-1; 8 bases are a match to TRBD1. V dropped 7 bases and J dropped 9; count of bases not matched to a gene: 17. Germline V lookup: CDR1 SGHVS, CDR2 FNYEAQ. CDR3 size: 16 residues. Full variable domain (outside the CDR3, taken from reference TRBV7-6 and TRBJ2-1): GAGVSQSPRYKVTKRGQDVALRCDPISGHVSLYWYRQALGQGPEFLTYFNYEAQQDKSGLPNDRFSAERPEGSISTLTIQRTEQRDSAMYRCASTSNSQGAVGEQFFGPGTRLTVL.